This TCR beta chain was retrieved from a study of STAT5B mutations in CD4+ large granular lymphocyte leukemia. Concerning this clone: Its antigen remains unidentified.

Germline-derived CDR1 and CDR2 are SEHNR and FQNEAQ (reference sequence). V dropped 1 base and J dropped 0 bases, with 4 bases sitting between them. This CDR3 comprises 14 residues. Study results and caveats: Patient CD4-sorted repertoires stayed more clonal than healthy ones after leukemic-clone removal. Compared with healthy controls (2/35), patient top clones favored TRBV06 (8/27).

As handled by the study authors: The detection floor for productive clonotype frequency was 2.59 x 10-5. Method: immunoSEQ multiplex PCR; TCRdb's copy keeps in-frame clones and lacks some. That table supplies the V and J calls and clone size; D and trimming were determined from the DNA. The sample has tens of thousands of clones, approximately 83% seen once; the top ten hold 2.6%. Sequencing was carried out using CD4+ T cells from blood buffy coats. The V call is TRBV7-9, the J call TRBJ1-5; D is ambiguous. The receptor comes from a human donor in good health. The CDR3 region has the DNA TGTGCCAGCAGCTTAGGTTATAGCAATCAGCCCCAGCATTTT. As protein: CASSLGYSNQPQHF.